Shown below are 21 T cell receptor beta chains from a single sample sequenced in a study of control samples from healthy donors and cancer patients. Clones were sequenced by immunoSEQ multiplex PCR, and TCRdb holds only the in-frame ones, with some missing. The sample has about 63,000 clones, about 90% seen once; the top ten hold about 12%. The sequenced sample was PBMCs. The receptors derive from a woman between 55 and 75 years old with lung cancer.

Notes on this clone: At one of its ends the junction is not consistent with the germline gene, which may arise from a read error. The V call is TRBV5-1, the J call TRBJ1-1; the match to TRBD1 covers 7 bases. CDR3 length equals 16 residues. The germline gives CDR1 SGHRS, CDR2 YFSETQ. The CDR3 loop reads CARRPGGGTENTEAFF. The CDR3 coding sequence is TGCGCCCGCAGGCCGGGCGGGGGGACAGAGAACACTGAAGCTTTCTTT.

CDR3 amino acids: CASSHSEVGEETQYF. In DNA form, the CDR3 reads TGTGCCAGCAGCCATTCCGAGGTGGGGGAAGAGACCCAGTACTTC. V and J are TRBV5-4 and TRBJ2-5; D may correspond to TRBD1 or TRBD2 (5 bases each). From germline, CDR1 is SGHNT and CDR2 YYREEE (reference sequence). V lost 4 bases, J lost 3 bases, and 16 bases lay in between. The CDR3 is 15 residues long.

J is TRBJ2-1 and V is TRBV9; D unresolved. Germline CDR1 SGDLS, CDR2 YYNGEE. The V end lost 0 bases, the J end lost 3 bases, and 4 bases lay between the germline ends. The CDR3 contains 13 residues. In DNA form, the CDR3 reads TGTGCCAGCAGCGTAGAACACTACAATGAGCAGTTCTTC. Translation: CASSVEHYNEQFF.

The chain is built from TRBV7-9 and TRBJ2-7; 11 bases are shared with TRBD1. With 5 bases clipped from V and 7 bases from J, the junction kept 7 bases outside the gene matches. The V gene's germline CDR1 is SEHNR and CDR2 FQNEAQ (reference sequence). There are 14 residues in the CDR3. The CDR3 sequence is CASSEDRGRGEQYF. CDR3 bases: TGTGCCAGCAGCGAGGACAGGGGGCGCGGTGAGCAGTACTTC.

The CDR3 loop is CASCLGQGGEKLFF. The CDR3 DNA is TGTGCCAGCTGCCTCGGACAGGGAGGCGAAAAACTGTTTTTT. The V call is TRBV18, the J call TRBJ1-4; 8 nucleotides line up with TRBD1. Germline CDR1 KGHSH, CDR2 LQKENI. V shed 7 bases and J 8 bases; nucleotides not matched to a gene: 9. This CDR3 contains 14 residues.

The chain recombines TRBV10-3 with TRBJ2-1; TRBD2 agrees at 13 bases. The ends lost 6 bases at V and 10 bases at J; junction bases unmatched: 12. The length of the CDR3 is 16 residues. Germline V gene data show CDR1 as ENHRY and CDR2 as SYGVKD. The CDR3 protein is CAISPSTSGGAREQFF. In DNA form, the CDR3 reads TGTGCCATCAGCCCATCTACTAGCGGGGGGGCCCGAGAGCAGTTCTTC.

The chain carries TRBV12-5 and TRBJ2-3; 11 bases fit TRBD2. The V gene's germline CDR1 is LGHNT and CDR2 FRNRAP. CDR3 length: 15 amino acids. The V gene end was trimmed by 4 bases and the J gene end by 3 bases; junction bases not matched to a gene: 3. The CDR3 sequence is CASGWGLAETDTQYF. CDR3 in DNA: TGTGCTAGTGGTTGGGGACTAGCGGAAACAGATACGCAGTATTTT.

The chain has TRBV5-6 and TRBJ1-5; D possibly corresponds to TRBD1 (6 bases). Per the germline V gene, CDR1 is SGHDT and CDR2 is YYEEEE. V dropped 1 base and J dropped 5 bases, with 10 bases sitting between them. This CDR3 is 14 amino acids long. The DNA for the CDR3 is TGTGCCAGCAGCTTGAACAGGGCCGATCAGCCCCAGCATTTT. It translates to CASSLNRADQPQHF.

CDR3 residues: CASSSLSGSGFF. DNA of the CDR3: TGTGCCAGCAGCTCCTTAAGCGGGAGTGGGTTCTTC. The chain combines TRBV11-1 with TRBJ2-1, with TRBD2 matching over 8 bases. Looked up from germline, CDR1 is SGHAT and CDR2 is FQDESV (reference sequence). This CDR3 has 12 amino acids. V lost 4 bases and J lost 15; bases outside the gene matches: 8.

This clone was observed a single time. V gene TRBV3-1 (or the pseudogene TRBV3-2) combines with J gene TRBJ2-2, with 10 bases fitting TRBD2. Germline values: CDR1 LGHDT, CDR2 YNNKEL (reference sequence). The CDR3 runs to 14 residues. The junction had 8 bases not matched to a gene; V was cut back by 8 bases and J by 8 bases. The CDR3 reads CASGLLAGVGELFF. CDR3 DNA: TGTGCCAGCGGACTTCTAGCGGGAGTAGGGGAGCTGTTTTTT.

V gene TRBV2 combines with J gene TRBJ2-3; D is unresolved. Germline assignment: CDR1 SNHLY and CDR2 FYNNEI. CDR3 length: 11 amino acids. Between the trimmed V and J ends, which lost 6 bases and 3 bases, there was a span of 4 bases. CDR3 bases: TGTGCCAGCAGCAATACAGATACGCAGTATTTT. Amino acid sequence: CASSNTDTQYF. The full variable domain, with the rest looked up from reference TRBV2 and TRBJ2-3, is EPEVTQTPSHQVTQMGQEVILRCVPISNHLYFYWYRQILGQKVEFLVSFYNNEISEKSEIFDDQFSVERPDGSNFTLKIRSTKLEDSAMYFCASSNTDTQYFGPGTRLTVL.

This clone was found once. V gene TRBV11-2 combines with J gene TRBJ2-7, with TRBD2 matching over 9 bases. Germline assignment: CDR1 SGHAT and CDR2 FQNNGV. The CDR3 is 16 amino acids. With 4 bases clipped from V and 2 bases from J, the junction kept 9 bases outside the gene matches. The CDR3 sequence is CASSSTGTSRTYEQYF. CDR3 bases: TGTGCCAGCAGCTCAACCGGGACTAGCCGAACCTACGAGCAGTACTTC.

The gene calls are TRBV7-3 and TRBJ1-2; TRBD1 might be the D (5 bases). The CDR3 has 14 amino acids. The V end was cut by 2 bases, the J end by 8 bases, with 15 bases between. Germline V gene sequence: CDR1 SGHTA, CDR2 FQGTGA. In DNA form, the CDR3 reads TGTGCCAGCAGCTTACTACAGGCCCGCAACGGCTACACCTTC. Its translation is CASSLLQARNGYTF.

CDR3 protein: CASSQATSGPFEQYF. The CDR3 DNA follows: TGTGCCAGCAGCCAAGCGACTAGCGGGCCTTTCGAGCAGTACTTC. The chain joins TRBV3-1 (or the pseudogene TRBV3-2) to TRBJ2-7, with TRBD2 matching 10 bases. The germline V gene encodes CDR1 LGHDT and CDR2 YNNKEL (reference sequence). V shed 1 base, J shed 6 bases, and the junction held 6 bases outside the gene matches. CDR3 size: 15 residues.

The genes are TRBV7-9 and TRBJ2-1, with D possibly called TRBD1 or TRBD2 (5 bases each). The germline V and J ends were trimmed by 0 bases and 7 bases, with 22 bases remaining between them. The CDR3 covers 18 residues. In germline, CDR1 is SEHNR, CDR2 FQNEAQ (reference sequence). The CDR3 spells CASSLAGREWGPRNEQFF. The CDR3 DNA follows: TGTGCCAGCAGCTTAGCTGGCAGGGAGTGGGGCCCGCGAAATGAGCAGTTCTTC.

The V gene is TRBV18, the J gene TRBJ2-3; 8 bases map to TRBD2. CDR1 is KGHSH, CDR2 LQKENI, per germline. The trim removed 6 bases at V and 6 bases at J, leaving 5 bases unmatched. The CDR3 is 13 amino acids. CDR3: CASSPSGSDTQYF. The CDR3 nucleotides read TGTGCCAGCTCCCCCAGCGGGAGCGATACGCAGTATTTT.

Here the CDR3 DNA reads TGCAGTGCTAGTTTGGAGACCCAGTACTTC. Its translation: CSASLETQYF. This chain links TRBV20-1 with TRBJ2-5; D remains unclear. The CDR3 sequence is 10 residues long. V was pared by 3 bases and J by 5 bases, with 4 bases between. Per the germline V gene, CDR1 is DFQATT and CDR2 is SNEGSKA (reference sequence).

V is TRBV12-5 and J is TRBJ1-1; D is unresolved. V was shortened by 6 bases and J by 2 bases, with 10 bases between the two germline ends. This CDR3 spans 13 amino acids. Germline V CDR1 and CDR2: LGHNT, FRNRAP. In nucleotides, the CDR3 is TGTGCTAGTGGGACGGAGCCTAACACTGAAGCTTTCTTT. Amino acids: CASGTEPNTEAFF.

V usage is TRBV7-8 and J usage is TRBJ2-7; 14 bases map to TRBD2. Trimming at V came to 3 bases and at J to 7 bases, leaving 5 bases not matched to a gene. The CDR3 spans 15 residues. The V gene's germline CDR1 is SGHVS and CDR2 FQNEAQ. The CDR3 is CASSFRLAGGREQYF. In nucleotides, the CDR3 is TGTGCCAGCAGCTTCCGACTAGCGGGAGGGAGGGAGCAGTACTTC.

This clone is a singleton in its sample. The chain joins TRBV28 to TRBJ2-7; TRBD1 aligns across 7 bases. The V segment lost 3 bases and the J segment 3 bases; nucleotides outside the gene matches: 5. The CDR3 has 14 amino acids. The germline V gene has CDR1 MDHEN and CDR2 SYDVKM. The chain's CDR3 is CASSLTGRYYEQYF. The CDR3 bases are TGTGCCAGCAGTTTGACAGGGCGATACTACGAGCAGTACTTC.

This chain joins TRBV6-5 and TRBJ1-2; 7 bases match TRBD1. CDR1 and CDR2 from the germline V gene are MNHEY and SVGAGI. With 6 bases clipped from V and 6 bases from J, the junction kept 7 bases outside the gene matches. The CDR3 is 13 amino acids. This chain's CDR3 is CASRRQGYNGYTF. In nucleotides, the CDR3 is TGTGCCAGCAGGCGACAGGGTTACAATGGCTACACCTTC.